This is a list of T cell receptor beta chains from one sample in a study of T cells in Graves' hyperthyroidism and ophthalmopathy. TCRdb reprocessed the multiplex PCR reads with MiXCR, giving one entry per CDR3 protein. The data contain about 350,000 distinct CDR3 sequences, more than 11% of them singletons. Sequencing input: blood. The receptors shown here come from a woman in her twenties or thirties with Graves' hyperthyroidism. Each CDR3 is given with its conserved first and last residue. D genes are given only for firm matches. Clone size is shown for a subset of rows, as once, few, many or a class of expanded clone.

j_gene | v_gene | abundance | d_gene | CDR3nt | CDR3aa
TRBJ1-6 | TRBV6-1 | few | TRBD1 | TGTGCCAGCAGTAAAGGTTCCTTAAGACAGGGACCAAATTCACCCCTCCACTTT | CASSKGSLRQGPNSPLHF
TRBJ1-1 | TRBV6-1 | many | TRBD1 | TGTGCCAGCAGTTATGGGGACAGGGAAGCCGAAGCTTTCTTT | CASSYGDREAEAFF
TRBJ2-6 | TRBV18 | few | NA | TGTGCCAGCTCACCCACCTCTGGGGCCAACATCCTGACTTTC | CASSPTSGANILTF
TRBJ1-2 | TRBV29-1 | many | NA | TGCAGCGTTGAAGATCAGGCCGAAACCTACTATGGCTACACCTTC | CSVEDQAETYYGYTF
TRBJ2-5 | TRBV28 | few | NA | TGTGCCAGCAGTTTCCTTCTCCAAGAGACCCAGTACTTC | CASSFLLQETQYF
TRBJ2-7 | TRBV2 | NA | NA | TGTGCCAGCAGTGCTGGACAAGGCGTCTTCGAGCAGTACTTC | CASSAGQGVFEQYF
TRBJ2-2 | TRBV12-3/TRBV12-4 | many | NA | TGTGCCGGACAGACAGGCATAACCGGGGAGCTGTTTTTT | CAGQTGITGELFF
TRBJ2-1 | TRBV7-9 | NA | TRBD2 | TGTGCCAGCAGCTTGTCTCGCGGGAGAGGCAATGAGCAGGTCTTC | CASSLSRGRGNEQVF
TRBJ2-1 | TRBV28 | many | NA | TGTGCCAGCAGTTTCCCTCCTCAGGAGCAGTTCTTC | CASSFPPQEQFF
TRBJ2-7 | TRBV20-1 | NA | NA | TGCAGTGCTATCCTGACCGGGACTCGCCTATCTTACGAGCAGTACTTC | CSAILTGTRLSYEQYF
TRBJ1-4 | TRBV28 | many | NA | TGTGCCAGCACCGACGGACCTGCAACTAATGAAAAACTGTTTTTT | CASTDGPATNEKLFF
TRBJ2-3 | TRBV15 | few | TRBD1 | TGTGCCACCAGCAGAGATCAGGGGGCTAGTGCTGATACGCAGTATTTT | CATSRDQGASADTQYF
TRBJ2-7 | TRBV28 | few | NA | TGTGCCAGCAGACCGGGCTGGTCCTACGAGCAGTACTTC | CASRPGWSYEQYF
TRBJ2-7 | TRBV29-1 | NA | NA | TGCAGCGTTATAGTCAACTCCTACGAGCAGTACTTC | CSVIVNSYEQYF
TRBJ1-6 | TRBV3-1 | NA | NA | TGTGCCAGCAGCCCTACGAACAGGGATTCACCCCTCCACTTT | CASSPTNRDSPLHF
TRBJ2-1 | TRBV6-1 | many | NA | TGTGCCAGCATCCTGACAGGAAACTACAATGAGCAGTTCTTC | CASILTGNYNEQFF
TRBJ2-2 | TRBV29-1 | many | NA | TGCAGCGTTGGTCGGAGACTCACCGGGGAGCTGTTTTTT | CSVGRRLTGELFF
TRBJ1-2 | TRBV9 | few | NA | TGTGCCAGCAGCGTAGTAGTGGGCTACACCTTC | CASSVVVGYTF